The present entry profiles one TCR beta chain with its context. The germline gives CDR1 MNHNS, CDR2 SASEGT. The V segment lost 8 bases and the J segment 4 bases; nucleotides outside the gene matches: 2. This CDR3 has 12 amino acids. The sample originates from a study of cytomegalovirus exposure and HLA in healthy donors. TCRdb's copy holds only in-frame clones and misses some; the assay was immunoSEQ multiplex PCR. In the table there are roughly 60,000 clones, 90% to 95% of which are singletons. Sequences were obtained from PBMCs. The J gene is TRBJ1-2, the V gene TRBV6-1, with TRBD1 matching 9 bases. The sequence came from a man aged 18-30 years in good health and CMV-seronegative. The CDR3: CASEDRGYGYTF. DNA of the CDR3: TGTGCCAGCGAGGACAGGGGCTATGGCTACACCTTC.